This T cell receptor beta chain was captured by sequencing in a study of control samples from healthy donors and cancer patients. Produced via immunoSEQ multiplex PCR; TCRdb's table is partial and in-frame only. Counted here are 60,000 to 95,000 clones, approximately 88% occurring once; the ten biggest clones make up about 9.5%. The germline CDR1 and CDR2 sequences are SGHRS and YFSETQ. V dropped 0 bases and J dropped 5 bases, with 6 bases sitting between them. The CDR3 is 13 residues long. What was sequenced was PBMCs. The gene calls are TRBV5-1 and TRBJ2-1; D remains unclear. The clonotype was recovered from a woman between 50 and 59 years old with colorectal cancer. CDR3 sequence reads: CASSLDDNNEQFF. Here the CDR3 DNA reads TGCGCCAGCAGCTTGGACGATAACAATGAGCAGTTCTTC.